Shown below are 15 T cell receptor beta chains from a single sample sequenced in a study of human T cells and chemical hapten exposure. TCRdb reanalysed the RACE reads using MiXCR and keeps one entry per CDR3 protein. The sample has 240,000 or so distinct CDR3 sequences, more than 6.5% seen once. Time point meaning: pre-sensitization, week 0. Noted treatment: therapeutic diphenylcyclopropenone sensitization with weekly scalp DPC. Sample: whole blood, taken in connection with sensitization to the hapten diphenylcyclopropenone (DPC). These receptors were taken from a woman between 35 and 50 years old with alopecia areata. Some clones in this sample may be carry-over from other donors' samples.

This clonotype was detected a few times. The V call is TRBV20-1, the J call TRBJ2-7, with 9 nucleotides matching TRBD2. Germline V lookup: CDR1 DFQATT, CDR2 SNEGSKA (reference sequence). V shed 0 bases, J shed 5 bases, and the junction held 8 bases outside the gene matches. This CDR3 is 15 amino acids long. Written as DNA, the CDR3 is TGCAGTGCTAGAGATTGGGCGGGAGGGCCCCACGAGCAGTACTTC. Translated, it gives CSARDWAGGPHEQYF.

This clonotype was seen repeatedly, ten times or more. The chain couples TRBV7-2 to TRBJ1-1, with D possibly being TRBD1 (6 bases). V gave up 6 bases and J gave up 4 bases, with 12 bases separating them. The CDR3 consists of 13 residues. Germline CDR1 is SGHTA and CDR2 is FQGNSA. CDR3 bases: TGTGCCAGCAGACCACAGGGACCCACTGAAGCTTTCTTT. Translating it yields CASRPQGPTEAFF.

This clonotype was seen a handful of times. The chain carries TRBV28 and TRBJ2-7; TRBD2 is a possible D gene (6 bases). This CDR3 region has 14 residues. V was clipped by 2 bases and J by 2 bases, with 10 bases between them. Germline V gene lookup returns CDR1 MDHEN and CDR2 SYDVKM. The CDR3 loop is CASSLHGGTYEQYF. CDR3 in DNA: TGTGCCAGCAGTTTACACGGGGGAACCTACGAGCAGTACTTC.

This clonotype was counted ten times or more. The chain couples TRBV7-9 to TRBJ1-3; unclear D gene. This CDR3 is 16 amino acids long. V was cut by 1 base and J by 2 bases, with 12 bases left in between. The germline CDR1 and CDR2 sequences are SEHNR and FQNEAQ (reference sequence). This chain's CDR3 is CASSLEPARAGNTIYF. The DNA for the CDR3 is TGTGCCAGCAGCTTAGAGCCGGCCCGGGCTGGAAACACCATATATTTT.

This chain uses TRBV30 with TRBJ1-1; D gene ambiguous. CDR1 and CDR2 from the germline V gene are GTSNPN and SVGIG (reference sequence). The CDR3 totals 13 residues. V was shortened by 1 base and J by 3 bases, with 9 bases between the two germline ends. The CDR3 reads CAWSGWLDTEAFF. The DNA of the CDR3 is TGTGCCTGGAGTGGATGGTTGGACACTGAAGCTTTCTTT.

This clonotype appeared a few times. This chain joins TRBV20-1 and TRBJ1-1; D is perhaps TRBD1 (5 bases). CDR1 DFQATT and CDR2 SNEGSKA come from the germline V gene (reference sequence). The CDR3 has 14 residues. Trimming removed 6 bases at V and 0 bases at J, with 14 bases between. The CDR3 DNA is TGCAGTGCGGAGGACATCCGCATGAACACTGAAGCTTTCTTT. Residues: CSAEDIRMNTEAFF.

The chain joins TRBV20-1 to TRBJ2-3; D assignment may be TRBD1 or TRBD2 (5 bases each). The V end lost 0 bases, the J end lost 2 bases, and 15 bases lay between the germline ends. Per germline, CDR1 DFQATT and CDR2 SNEGSKA (reference sequence). CDR3 length: 16 residues. The CDR3 region has the DNA TGCAGTGCTAGAGATTGGCAGGGAGCTAACACAGATACGCAGTATTTT. Amino acids: CSARDWQGANTDTQYF.

This clonotype has more than one count but fewer than ten. The J gene is TRBJ2-1, the V gene TRBV28; the match to TRBD2 covers 7 bases. This CDR3 has 15 residues. The junction had 12 bases not matched to a gene; V was cut back by 6 bases and J by 7 bases. CDR1 is MDHEN, CDR2 SYDVKM, per germline. As DNA, the CDR3 is TGTGCCAGCAGGGGGGGGGATGTCCTATGGAATGAGCAGTTCTTC. It yields the protein CASRGGDVLWNEQFF.

This clonotype was found a few times. J is TRBJ2-1 and V is TRBV6-5, with 8 bases matching TRBD2. Germline V gene sequence: CDR1 MNHEY, CDR2 SVGAGI. This CDR3 spans 15 amino acids. With V trimmed by 0 bases and J by 7 bases, 5 bases remained unmatched. CDR3 protein: CASSYSALAVNEQFF. The CDR3, as DNA: TGTGCCAGCAGTTACTCTGCACTAGCGGTGAATGAGCAGTTCTTC.

This clonotype has a single count. The chain carries TRBV14 and TRBJ2-5, with D perhaps TRBD1 (6 bases). The germline gives CDR1 SGHDN, CDR2 FVKESK. The CDR3 is made up of 17 amino acids. The V end was cut by 1 base, the J end by 2 bases, with 17 bases between. The CDR3 reads CASSQVRTALRQETQYF. In nucleotides, the CDR3 is TGTGCCAGCAGCCAAGTAAGGACAGCCCTCCGTCAAGAGACCCAGTACTTC.

This clonotype was seen a handful of times. The rearrangement links TRBV5-1 to TRBJ2-1; no firm D call. Germline CDR1 SGHRS, CDR2 YFSETQ. V was clipped by 1 base and J by 2 bases, with 10 bases between them. CDR3 size: 15 residues. CDR3 residues: CASSLSSDPYNEQFF. The CDR3 DNA reads TGCGCCAGCAGCTTGTCATCGGACCCCTACAATGAGCAGTTCTTC. Filled out from reference TRBV5-1 and TRBJ2-1, the complete variable domain reads KAGVTQTPRYLIKTRGQQVTLSCSPISGHRSVSWYQQTPGQGLQFLFEYFSETQRNKGNFPGRFSGRQFSNSRSEMNVSTLELGDSALYLCASSLSSDPYNEQFFGPGTRLTVL.

Note on this clonotype: This may stem from a read error, because a much larger clone lies one nucleotide away. The CDR3 sequence: CSVPGTSGSREQYF. DNA for the CDR3: TGCAGCGTGCCCGGGACTAGCGGGAGTCGGGAGCAGTACTTC. The V and J genes are TRBV29-1 and TRBJ2-7; 14 bases align to TRBD2. CDR1 SQVTM and CDR2 ANQGSEA come from the germline V gene. V lost 6 bases and J lost 7; bases outside the gene matches: 8. The CDR3 totals 14 residues.

This clonotype appeared a few times. The V gene is TRBV5-1, the J gene TRBJ2-7; D uncertain. The length of the CDR3 is 11 residues. Germline V gene lookup returns CDR1 SGHRS and CDR2 YFSETQ. The germline V and J ends were trimmed by 0 bases and 9 bases, with 7 bases remaining between them. The CDR3 loop reads CASSLALGQYF. DNA of the CDR3: TGCGCCAGCAGCTTGGCGTTGGGGCAGTACTTC.

The sample holds a few counts of this clonotype. The chain has TRBV9 and TRBJ2-3; possible D gene TRBD2, 5 bases. Trimming pared 0 bases from V and 5 bases from J, leaving 10 bases between. Germline CDR1 reads SGDLS; CDR2 reads YYNGEE. CDR3 length: 14 residues. The CDR3 DNA is TGTGCCAGCAGCGTAGCTTTTGCGGGAGATACGCAGTATTTT. Translating it yields CASSVAFAGDTQYF.

The rearrangement links TRBV21-1 to TRBJ1-4; the table names TRBD1, a call not compared with the DNA. TRBV21-1 is an annotated pseudogene. The CDR3 has 14 residues. CDR3 protein: CASSSRPENEKLFF. The CDR3 DNA reads TGTGCCAGCAGCTCCCGGCCGGAGAATGAAAAACTGTTTTTT.